The 26 T cell receptor beta chains presented below share a single source sample, sequenced in a study of T cell repertoires in cytomegalovirus infection. TCRdb processed the reads anew with MiXCR; each CDR3 protein has one entry. In the table there are 230,000 or so distinct CDR3 sequences, approximately 38% of which are singletons. Their antigens remain unidentified. This sample comprised CD8+ T cells from cultured PBMCs, obtained from culture after CMV antigen stimulation. Receptors originate from a human donor in good health (CMV status not recorded). Some clones in this sample may be carry-over from other donors' samples.

This clonotype has just a few counts. The gene calls are TRBV12-3 or TRBV12-4 and TRBJ2-1, with D possibly matching TRBD2 (5 bases). The V end lost 1 base, the J end lost 9 bases, and 7 bases lay between the germline ends. CDR3 length: 12 amino acids. This chain's CDR3 is CASSLVGSEQFF. CDR3 sequence (DNA): TGTGCCAGCAGTTTAGTAGGGAGTGAGCAGTTCTTC.

This chain links TRBV6-6 with TRBJ1-1, with D hard to call. CDR3 length: 15 amino acids. Germline V gene data show CDR1 as MNHNY and CDR2 as SVGAGI (reference sequence). The germline V and J ends were trimmed by 2 bases and 3 bases, with 13 bases remaining between them. The CDR3 coding sequence is TGTGCCAGCAGTTACGGGGAGGGAAGGGACACTGAAGCTTTCTTT. Translated, it gives CASSYGEGRDTEAFF.

This chain connects TRBV28 to TRBJ1-1; D is possibly TRBD1 (5 bases). The CDR3 contains 11 residues. V lost 4 bases and J lost 6, with 6 bases in between. Per the germline V gene, CDR1 is MDHEN and CDR2 is SYDVKM. The CDR3 coding sequence is TGTGCCAGCAGTTCGACAGCTGAAGCTTTCTTT. It encodes CASSSTAEAFF.

The chain joins TRBV28 to TRBJ2-2; 11 positions match TRBD2. Germline CDR1 MDHEN, CDR2 SYDVKM. The junction had 6 bases not matched to a gene; V was cut back by 6 bases and J by 6 bases. The CDR3 contains 15 residues. The chain's CDR3 is CASRHTSGSPGELFF. The CDR3, as DNA: TGTGCCAGCAGACATACTAGCGGGAGTCCCGGGGAGCTGTTTTTT.

The sample holds a few counts of this clonotype. This chain connects TRBV6-1 to TRBJ2-1; D gene unclear. CDR3 length: 10 residues. Trimming left V 6 bases short and J 5 bases short, with 2 bases between. The germline V gene encodes CDR1 MNHNS and CDR2 SASEGT. In DNA, the CDR3 is TGTGCCAGCAGAAACAATGAGCAGTTCTTC. The encoded protein is CASRNNEQFF.

There are a few counts of this clonotype. V gene TRBV4-1 combines with J gene TRBJ2-6; 8 bases line up with TRBD1. V lost 0 bases to trimming and J lost 2 bases; unmatched junction nucleotides: 3. This CDR3 is 17 amino acids long. Germline assignment: CDR1 MGHRA and CDR2 YSYEKL. The CDR3 loop is CASSQDDRGTGANVLTF. In DNA form, the CDR3 reads TGCGCCAGCAGCCAAGATGACAGGGGAACTGGGGCCAACGTCCTGACTTTC.

The rearrangement links TRBV6-5 to TRBJ2-5, with D maybe TRBD2 (6 bases). With 0 bases removed from V and 5 bases from J, the gap between germline ends came to 10 bases. Germline V gives CDR1 MNHEY, CDR2 SVGAGI. The CDR3 has 14 amino acids. This CDR3 is CASSYSGGRETQYF. The CDR3 nucleotides are TGTGCCAGCAGTTACTCCGGGGGTCGGGAGACCCAGTACTTC.

This chain joins TRBV19 and TRBJ2-7; D uncertain. V dropped 7 bases and J dropped 0 bases, with 13 bases sitting between them. This CDR3 is 14 amino acids long. CDR1 LNHDA and CDR2 SQIVND come from the germline V gene (reference sequence). As DNA, the CDR3 is TGTGCCAGTAATTGGCAGGAGAACTCCTACGAGCAGTACTTC. Translated: CASNWQENSYEQYF. Looking up the rest from reference TRBV19 and TRBJ2-7 gives the full variable domain: DGGITQSPKYLFRKEGQNVTLSCEQNLNHDAMYWYRQDPGQGLRLIYYSQIVNDFQKGDIAEGYSVSREKKESFPLTVTSAQKNPTAFYLCASNWQENSYEQYFGPGTRLTVT.

The rearrangement uses TRBV7-6 and TRBJ2-7; the D gene is possibly TRBD2 (5 bases). There are 14 residues in the CDR3. V lost 4 bases to trimming and J lost 5 bases, with 15 bases between them. The germline CDR1 and CDR2 sequences are SGHVS and FNYEAQ. DNA for the CDR3: TGTGCCAGCAGCTCCCCCCTCGAGGGCAACGAGCAGTACTTC. Its translation is CASSSPLEGNEQYF.

The gene calls are TRBV9 and TRBJ2-7; no clear D gene. V was pared by 0 bases and J by 0 bases, with 10 bases between. CDR1 SGDLS and CDR2 YYNGEE come from the germline V gene. This CDR3 spans 15 amino acids. CDR3 sequence reads: CASSVVPASSYEQYF. The CDR3 DNA reads as TGTGCCAGCAGCGTAGTGCCAGCGAGCTCCTACGAGCAGTACTTC.

This clonotype was counted between two and nine times. The chain carries TRBV11-2 and TRBJ2-1; 9 bases align to TRBD1. Germline V CDR1 and CDR2: SGHAT, FQNNGV. V shed 5 bases and J 5 bases; nucleotides not matched to a gene: 4. The CDR3 sequence is 14 residues long. CDR3 sequence reads: CASSTDRGDNEQFF. CDR3 nucleotides: TGTGCCAGCAGCACGGACAGGGGTGACAATGAGCAGTTCTTC. The full variable domain, in which reference TRBV11-2 and TRBJ2-1 provide the parts outside the CDR3, is EAGVAQSPRYKIIEKRQSVAFWCNPISGHATLYWYQQILGQGPKLLIQFQNNGVVDDSQLPKDRFSAERLKGVDSTLKIQPAKLEDSAVYLCASSTDRGDNEQFFGPGTRLTVL.

V gene TRBV12-3 or TRBV12-4 combines with J gene TRBJ1-1; the D gene is possibly TRBD1 (5 bases). V lost 5 bases and J 5 bases, leaving 18 bases between the germline ends. The CDR3 length is 15 residues. The CDR3 coding sequence is TGTGCCAGCAGTATAATAGGGGTAAATCGGACTGAAGCTTTCTTT. Translation gives CASSIIGVNRTEAFF.

The J gene is TRBJ2-1, the V gene TRBV9; no clear D gene. The CDR3 sequence is 12 residues long. The V gene lost 0 bases and the J gene lost 8 bases, with 6 bases spanning the gap. Germline V gives CDR1 SGDLS, CDR2 YYNGEE. This CDR3 is CASSVGWDEQFF. In DNA form, the CDR3 reads TGTGCCAGCAGCGTAGGTTGGGATGAGCAGTTCTTC.

V and J are TRBV7-9 and TRBJ2-1; 15 nucleotides match TRBD2. Per germline, CDR1 SEHNR and CDR2 FQNEAQ (reference sequence). V lost 5 bases and J lost 7; bases outside the gene matches: 6. The CDR3 sequence is 16 residues long. The DNA of the CDR3 is TGTGCCAGCAGCACGCGGACTAGCGGGAGGGGGAATGAGCAGTTCTTC. Its translation is CASSTRTSGRGNEQFF.

This clonotype was recorded a few times. The chain couples TRBV7-6 to TRBJ2-7; the D is unclear. This CDR3 is 14 amino acids long. V lost 2 bases and J lost 5, with 13 bases in between. Germline-derived CDR1 and CDR2 are SGHVS and FNYEAQ. The CDR3 nucleotides read TGTGCCAGCAGCTTATCAGGCTGGGCCGACGAGCAGTACTTC. This codes for CASSLSGWADEQYF. Supplemented by reference TRBV7-6 and TRBJ2-7, the full variable domain reads GAGVSQSPRYKVTKRGQDVALRCDPISGHVSLYWYRQALGQGPEFLTYFNYEAQQDKSGLPNDRFSAERPEGSISTLTIQRTEQRDSAMYRCASSLSGWADEQYFGPGTRLTVT.

The rearrangement joins TRBV9 to TRBJ2-2; no clear D. Per the germline V gene, CDR1 is SGDLS and CDR2 is YYNGEE. Trimming shortened V by 3 bases and J by 7 bases, and 10 bases separated the two germline ends. CDR3 length: 13 amino acids. Here the CDR3 reads CASSGGSGGELFF. The CDR3 bases are TGTGCCAGCAGCGGAGGATCGGGCGGGGAGCTGTTTTTT.

This sequence joins TRBV11-2 and TRBJ2-5, with D perhaps given as TRBD1 or TRBD2 (5 bases each). CDR1 and CDR2 from the germline V gene are SGHAT and FQNNGV. This CDR3 comprises 16 residues. Between the trimmed V and J ends, which lost 3 bases and 1 base, there was a span of 15 bases. The CDR3 region has the DNA TGTGCCAGCAGCTTCGGACGGGGCCCCCTCCAAGAGACCCAGTACTTC. It codes for CASSFGRGPLQETQYF.

The chain's CDR3 is CASSPRGGADEQFF. As DNA, the CDR3 is TGTGCCAGCAGCCCAAGGGGGGGCGCCGATGAGCAGTTCTTC. This chain uses TRBV7-3 with TRBJ2-1; D is possibly TRBD2 (7 bases). The V end was cut by 5 bases, the J end by 8 bases, with 16 bases between. This CDR3 is 14 amino acids long. Looked up from germline, CDR1 is SGHTA and CDR2 is FQGTGA.

The chain carries TRBV27 and TRBJ2-2; 7 bases align to TRBD1. The ends lost 2 bases at V and 3 bases at J; junction bases unmatched: 6. Looked up from germline, CDR1 is MNHEY and CDR2 is SMNVEV (reference sequence). The CDR3 has 16 residues. As DNA, the CDR3 is TGTGCCAGCAGTTTACCAGGGGGTATATACACCGGGGAGCTGTTTTTT. The encoded protein is CASSLPGGIYTGELFF.

This clonotype showed up just a few times. The rearrangement uses TRBV7-9 and TRBJ2-1; D is unclear. The CDR3 contains 12 residues. The V gene's germline CDR1 is SEHNR and CDR2 FQNEAQ (reference sequence). V was cut by 3 bases and J by 13 bases, with 13 bases left in between. The CDR3 here is CASSFLDDLQFF. The CDR3 DNA reads as TGTGCCAGCAGCTTCCTAGATGACCTTCAGTTCTTC.

The rearrangement links TRBV15 to TRBJ2-7, with TRBD2 identical over 9 bases. Germline CDR1 and CDR2: LNHNV and YYDKDF (reference sequence). This CDR3 comprises 16 residues. V was clipped by 3 bases and J by 1 base; unmatched bases: 7. CDR3 in amino acids: CATSSPESGRSYEQYF. The CDR3 DNA sequence: TGTGCCACCAGCAGCCCTGAAAGCGGGAGGTCCTACGAGCAGTACTTC.

The chain uses TRBV4-1 and TRBJ2-3; 11 nucleotides agree with TRBD2. This CDR3 spans 15 amino acids. J lost 7 bases, V lost 4 bases, and 7 bases had no gene match. The V gene's germline CDR1 is MGHRA and CDR2 YSYEKL. CDR3 loop: CASSRLAGGTNTQYF. CDR3 sequence (DNA): TGCGCCAGCAGCCGATTAGCGGGAGGGACGAATACGCAGTATTTT.

The chain combines TRBV2 with TRBJ1-6, with TRBD1 identical over 8 bases. Germline lookup yields CDR1 SNHLY and CDR2 FYNNEI. CDR3 size: 15 residues. The junction had 8 bases not matched to a gene; V was cut back by 6 bases and J by 7 bases. CDR3: CASSIRTGRNSPLHF. CDR3 DNA: TGTGCCAGCAGCATCCGGACAGGGCGGAATTCACCCCTCCACTTT.

This rearrangement joins TRBV20-1 to TRBJ1-1, with 7 bases aligning to TRBD1. Germline V gene sequence: CDR1 DFQATT, CDR2 SNEGSKA (reference sequence). V dropped 2 bases and J dropped 2; count of bases not matched to a gene: 5. This CDR3 is 14 amino acids long. The CDR3 nucleotides are TGCAGTGCTAGAAAGGACAGGATCAACACTGAAGCTTTCTTT. This gives the protein CSARKDRINTEAFF.

The chain carries TRBV12-3 or TRBV12-4 and TRBJ2-3; no clear D gene. The CDR3 is made up of 16 amino acids. The V and J ends lost 2 bases and 0 bases respectively, with 12 bases between them. CDR3 sequence: CASSLLLGASTDTQYF. CDR3 coding DNA: TGTGCCAGCAGTTTACTGCTAGGCGCTAGCACAGATACGCAGTATTTT.

There are a few counts of this clonotype. The chain employs TRBV13 and TRBJ2-1, with D maybe TRBD1 (6 bases). Trimming took 1 base from V and 0 from J, leaving 7 bases between them. The germline CDR1 and CDR2 sequences are PRHDT and FYEKMQ (reference sequence). The CDR3 totals 15 residues. CDR3 nucleotides: TGTGCCAGCAGCTTAGCCAGGGGCTCCTACAATGAGCAGTTCTTC. Translated, it gives CASSLARGSYNEQFF.